The entry that follows covers one TCR beta chain sequence. The sample originates from a study of blood T cell repertoires in COVID-19. Study information: In each case, the material was cDNA or gDNA derived from T cells, B-cell-depleted T cells, or PBMCs.

CDR3 length equals 15 residues. The J segment lost 4 bases and the V segment lost 1 base, leaving 3 bases of the junction unmatched. CDR1 and CDR2 (germline): SGHRS, YFSETQ. TCRdb keeps only in-frame clones here, not all; method: immunoSEQ multiplex PCR. The table lists approximately 220,000 clones, 87% of them singletons, with just over 2.5% in the top ten. The receptor's source is a woman in her twenties or thirties with acute COVID-19. The specimen was PBMCs or T cells enriched from blood (not recorded which). The V and J genes are TRBV5-1 and TRBJ2-3; 10 bases agree with TRBD1. The CDR3 loop is CASSLLGTGADTQYF. The CDR3 DNA is TGCGCCAGCAGCTTGTTGGGGACAGGGGCAGATACGCAGTATTTT.